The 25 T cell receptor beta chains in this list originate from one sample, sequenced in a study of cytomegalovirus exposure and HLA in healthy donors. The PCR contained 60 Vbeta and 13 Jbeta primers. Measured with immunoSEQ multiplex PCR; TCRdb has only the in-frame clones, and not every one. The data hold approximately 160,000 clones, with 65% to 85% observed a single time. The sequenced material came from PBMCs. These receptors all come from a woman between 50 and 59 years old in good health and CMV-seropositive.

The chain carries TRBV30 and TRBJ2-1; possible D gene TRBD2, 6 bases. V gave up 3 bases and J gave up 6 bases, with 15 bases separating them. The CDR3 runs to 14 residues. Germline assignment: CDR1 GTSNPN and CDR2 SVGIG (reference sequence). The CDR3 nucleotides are TGTGCCTGGAGATTCGGGGGTTGGTCCAATGAGCAGTTCTTC. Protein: CAWRFGGWSNEQFF.

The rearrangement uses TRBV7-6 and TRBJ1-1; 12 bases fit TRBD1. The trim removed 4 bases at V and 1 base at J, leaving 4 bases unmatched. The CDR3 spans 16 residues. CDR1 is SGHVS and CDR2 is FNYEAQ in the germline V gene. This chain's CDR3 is CASSWDRGLKNTEAFF. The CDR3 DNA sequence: TGTGCCAGCAGCTGGGACAGGGGGCTTAAGAACACTGAAGCTTTCTTT.

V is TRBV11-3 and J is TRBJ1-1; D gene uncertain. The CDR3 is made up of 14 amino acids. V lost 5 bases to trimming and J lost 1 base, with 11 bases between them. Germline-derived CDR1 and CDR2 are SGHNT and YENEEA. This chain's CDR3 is CASSVTQENTEAFF. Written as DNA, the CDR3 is TGTGCCAGCAGCGTAACGCAGGAGAACACTGAAGCTTTCTTT.

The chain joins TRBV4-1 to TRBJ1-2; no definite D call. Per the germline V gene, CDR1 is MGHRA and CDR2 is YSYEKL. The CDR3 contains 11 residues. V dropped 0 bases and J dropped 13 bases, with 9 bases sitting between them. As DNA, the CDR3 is TGCGCCAGCAGCCAAGAGGTCGGGATCACCTTC. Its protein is CASSQEVGITF.

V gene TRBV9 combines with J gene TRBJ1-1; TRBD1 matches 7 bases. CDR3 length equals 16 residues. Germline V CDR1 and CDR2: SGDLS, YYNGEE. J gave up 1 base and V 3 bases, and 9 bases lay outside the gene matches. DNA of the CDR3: TGTGCCAGCAGCGAGGGACAAGGGGGCTGGAACACTGAAGCTTTCTTT. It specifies CASSEGQGGWNTEAFF.

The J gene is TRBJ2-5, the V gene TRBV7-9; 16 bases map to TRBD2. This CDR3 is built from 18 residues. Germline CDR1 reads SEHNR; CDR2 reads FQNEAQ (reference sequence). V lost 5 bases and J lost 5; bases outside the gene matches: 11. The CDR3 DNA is TGTGCCAGCAGCCAGGGACTAGCGGGAGGGCCGGGTGTTGAGACCCAGTACTTC. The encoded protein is CASSQGLAGGPGVETQYF.

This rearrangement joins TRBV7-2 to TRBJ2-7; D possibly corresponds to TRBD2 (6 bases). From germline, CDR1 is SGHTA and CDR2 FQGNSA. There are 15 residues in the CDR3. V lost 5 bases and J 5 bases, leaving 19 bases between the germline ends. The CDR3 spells CASSPGRQQRHEQYF. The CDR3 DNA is TGTGCCAGCAGCCCCGGGAGACAGCAAAGGCACGAGCAGTACTTC.

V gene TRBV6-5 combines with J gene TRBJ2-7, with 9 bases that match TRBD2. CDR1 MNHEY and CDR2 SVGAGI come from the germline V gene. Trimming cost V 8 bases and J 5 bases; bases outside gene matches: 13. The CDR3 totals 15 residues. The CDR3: CASPPPRGGADEQYF. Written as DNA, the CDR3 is TGTGCCAGCCCCCCCCCTCGCGGGGGGGCCGACGAGCAGTACTTC.

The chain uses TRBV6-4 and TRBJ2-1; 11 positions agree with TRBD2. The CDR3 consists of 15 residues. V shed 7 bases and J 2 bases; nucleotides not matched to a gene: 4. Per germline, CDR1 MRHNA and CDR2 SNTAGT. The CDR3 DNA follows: TGTGCCAGCATGAAACTAGCGGGAGCCTACAATGAGCAGTTCTTC. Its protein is CASMKLAGAYNEQFF.

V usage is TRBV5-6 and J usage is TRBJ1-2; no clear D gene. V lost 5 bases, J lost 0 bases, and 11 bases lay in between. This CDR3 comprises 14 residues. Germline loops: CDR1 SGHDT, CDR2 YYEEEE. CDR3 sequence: CASSVPGTNYGYTF. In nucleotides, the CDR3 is TGTGCCAGCAGTGTTCCAGGAACTAACTATGGCTACACCTTC.

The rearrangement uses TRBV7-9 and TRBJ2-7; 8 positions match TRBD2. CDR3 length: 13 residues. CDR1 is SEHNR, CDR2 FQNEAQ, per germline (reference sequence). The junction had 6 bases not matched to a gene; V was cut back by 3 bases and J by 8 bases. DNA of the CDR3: TGTGCCAGCAGCTTGCCGGGGGGGGAAAAGCAGTACTTC. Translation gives CASSLPGGEKQYF.

CDR3 in amino acids: CASRSGTGPYGYTF. CDR3 nucleotide sequence: TGTGCCAGCAGGTCCGGGACAGGGCCCTATGGCTACACCTTC. The rearrangement joins TRBV2 to TRBJ1-2; TRBD1 matches at 9 bases. Germline V gene lookup returns CDR1 SNHLY and CDR2 FYNNEI. J lost 4 bases, V lost 6 bases, and 6 bases had no gene match. The CDR3 length is 14 residues.

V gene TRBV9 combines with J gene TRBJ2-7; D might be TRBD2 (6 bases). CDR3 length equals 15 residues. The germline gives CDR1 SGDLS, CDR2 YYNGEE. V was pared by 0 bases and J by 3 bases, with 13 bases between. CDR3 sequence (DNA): TGTGCCAGCAGCGTAGCGGCGGGAACCATCTACGAGCAGTACTTC. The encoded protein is CASSVAAGTIYEQYF. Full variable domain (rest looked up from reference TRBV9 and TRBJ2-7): DSGVTQTPKHLITATGQRVTLRCSPRSGDLSVYWYQQSLDQGLQFLIQYYNGEERAKGNILERFSAQQFPDLHSELNLSSLELGDSALYFCASSVAAGTIYEQYFGPGTRLTVT.

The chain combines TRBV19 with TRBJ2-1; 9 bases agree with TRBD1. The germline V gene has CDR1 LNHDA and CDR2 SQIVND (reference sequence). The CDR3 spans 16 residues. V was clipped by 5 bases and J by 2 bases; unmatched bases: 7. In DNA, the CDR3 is TGTGCCAGTAGTCCTCCGGGACAGGGTACCTACAATGAGCAGTTCTTC. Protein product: CASSPPGQGTYNEQFF. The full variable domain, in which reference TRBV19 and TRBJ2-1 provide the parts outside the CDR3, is DGGITQSPKYLFRKEGQNVTLSCEQNLNHDAMYWYRQDPGQGLRLIYYSQIVNDFQKGDIAEGYSVSREKKESFPLTVTSAQKNPTAFYLCASSPPGQGTYNEQFFGPGTRLTVL.

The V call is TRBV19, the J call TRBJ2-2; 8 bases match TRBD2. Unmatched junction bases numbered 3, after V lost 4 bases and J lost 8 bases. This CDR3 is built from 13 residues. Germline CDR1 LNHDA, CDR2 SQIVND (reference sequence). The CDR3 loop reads CASSTRGDGELFF. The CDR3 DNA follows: TGTGCCAGTAGTACGCGGGGGGATGGGGAGCTGTTTTTT.

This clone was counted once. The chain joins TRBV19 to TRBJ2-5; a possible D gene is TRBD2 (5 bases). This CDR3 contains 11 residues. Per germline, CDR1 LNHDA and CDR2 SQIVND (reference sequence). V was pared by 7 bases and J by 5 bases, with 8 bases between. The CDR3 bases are TGTGCCAGTACCGGGGATGAGACCCAGTACTTC. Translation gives CASTGDETQYF. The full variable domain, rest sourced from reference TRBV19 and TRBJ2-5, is DGGITQSPKYLFRKEGQNVTLSCEQNLNHDAMYWYRQDPGQGLRLIYYSQIVNDFQKGDIAEGYSVSREKKESFPLTVTSAQKNPTAFYLCASTGDETQYFGPGTRLLVL.

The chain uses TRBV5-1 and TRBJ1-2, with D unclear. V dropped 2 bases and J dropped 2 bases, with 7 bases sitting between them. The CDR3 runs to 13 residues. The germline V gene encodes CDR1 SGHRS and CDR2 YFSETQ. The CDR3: CASSLGGNYGYTF. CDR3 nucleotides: TGCGCCAGCAGCTTAGGAGGAAACTATGGCTACACCTTC. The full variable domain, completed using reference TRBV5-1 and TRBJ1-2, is KAGVTQTPRYLIKTRGQQVTLSCSPISGHRSVSWYQQTPGQGLQFLFEYFSETQRNKGNFPGRFSGRQFSNSRSEMNVSTLELGDSALYLCASSLGGNYGYTFGSGTRLTVV.

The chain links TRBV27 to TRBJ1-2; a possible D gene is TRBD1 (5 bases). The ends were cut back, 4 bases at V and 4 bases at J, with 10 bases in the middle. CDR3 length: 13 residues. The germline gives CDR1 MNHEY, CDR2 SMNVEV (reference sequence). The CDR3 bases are TGTGCCAGCAGTTATGCAGGGCTCTATGGCTACACCTTC. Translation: CASSYAGLYGYTF.

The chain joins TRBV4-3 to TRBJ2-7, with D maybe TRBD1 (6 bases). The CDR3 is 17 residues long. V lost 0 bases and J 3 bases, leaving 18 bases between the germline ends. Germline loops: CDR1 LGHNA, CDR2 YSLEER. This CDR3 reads CASSQEPPSGAIYEQYF. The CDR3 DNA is TGCGCCAGCAGCCAAGAACCACCCTCAGGGGCAATCTACGAGCAGTACTTC.

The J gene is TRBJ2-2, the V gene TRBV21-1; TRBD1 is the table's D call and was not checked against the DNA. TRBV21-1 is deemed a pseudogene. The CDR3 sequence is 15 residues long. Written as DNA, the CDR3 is TGTGCCAGCAGCAAAGCGCTTTGGCATACCGGGGAGCTGTTTTTT. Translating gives CASSKALWHTGELFF.

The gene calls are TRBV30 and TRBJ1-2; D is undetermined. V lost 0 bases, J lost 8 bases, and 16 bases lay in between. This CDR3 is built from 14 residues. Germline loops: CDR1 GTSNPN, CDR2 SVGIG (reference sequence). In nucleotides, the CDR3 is TGTGCCTGGAGTGTTCTCGGGTCCGCGAAAGGCTACACCTTC. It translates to CAWSVLGSAKGYTF.

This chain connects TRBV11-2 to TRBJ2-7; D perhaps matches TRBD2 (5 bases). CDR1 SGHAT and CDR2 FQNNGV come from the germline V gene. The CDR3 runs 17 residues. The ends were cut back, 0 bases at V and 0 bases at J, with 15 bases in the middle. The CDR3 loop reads CASSLEARGPSSYEQYF. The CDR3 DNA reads TGTGCCAGCAGCTTAGAGGCGAGAGGGCCGAGCTCCTACGAGCAGTACTTC.

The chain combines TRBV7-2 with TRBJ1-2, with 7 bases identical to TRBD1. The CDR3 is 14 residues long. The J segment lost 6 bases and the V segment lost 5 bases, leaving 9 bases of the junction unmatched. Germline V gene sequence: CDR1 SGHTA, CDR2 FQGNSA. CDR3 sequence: CASSADRWKDGYTF. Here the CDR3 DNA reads TGTGCCAGCAGCGCGGACAGGTGGAAAGATGGCTACACCTTC. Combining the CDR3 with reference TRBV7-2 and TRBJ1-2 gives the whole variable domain GAGVSQSPSNKVTEKGKDVELRCDPISGHTALYWYRQSLGQGLEFLIYFQGNSAPDKSGLPSDRFSAERTGGSVSTLTIQRTQQEDSAVYLCASSADRWKDGYTFGSGTRLTVV.

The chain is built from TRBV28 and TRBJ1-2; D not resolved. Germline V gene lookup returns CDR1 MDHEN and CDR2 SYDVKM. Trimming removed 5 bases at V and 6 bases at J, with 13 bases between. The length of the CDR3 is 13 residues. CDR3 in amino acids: CASSVPGLDGYTF. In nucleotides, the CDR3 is TGTGCCAGCAGTGTCCCCGGACTGGATGGCTACACCTTC.

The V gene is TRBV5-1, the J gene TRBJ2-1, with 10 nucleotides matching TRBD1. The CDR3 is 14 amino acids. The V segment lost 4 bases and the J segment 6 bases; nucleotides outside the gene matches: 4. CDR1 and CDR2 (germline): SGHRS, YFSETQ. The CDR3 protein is CASSLWDRGNEQFF. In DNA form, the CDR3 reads TGCGCCAGCAGCCTTTGGGACAGGGGCAATGAGCAGTTCTTC. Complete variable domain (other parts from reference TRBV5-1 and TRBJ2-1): KAGVTQTPRYLIKTRGQQVTLSCSPISGHRSVSWYQQTPGQGLQFLFEYFSETQRNKGNFPGRFSGRQFSNSRSEMNVSTLELGDSALYLCASSLWDRGNEQFFGPGTRLTVL.